A single sample gave rise to the 26 T cell receptor beta chains below, sequenced in a study of blood T cell repertoires in COVID-19. Measured with immunoSEQ multiplex PCR; TCRdb has only the in-frame clones, and not every one. The table shows about 72,000 clones, with around 93% occurring only once. Sequencing input: peripheral blood. Source of these receptors: a human donor in a cohort sampled during active COVID-19.

This sequence joins TRBV7-2 and TRBJ2-3, with a weak D call TRBD2 (5 bases). The V gene's germline CDR1 is SGHTA and CDR2 FQGNSA. The CDR3 is made up of 16 amino acids. With 3 bases removed from V and 1 base from J, the gap between germline ends came to 14 bases. The CDR3 sequence: CASSFWERPGTDTQYF. CDR3 DNA: TGTGCCAGCAGCTTTTGGGAGAGACCCGGCACAGATACGCAGTATTTT.

This chain connects TRBV9 to TRBJ2-4, with 9 bases identical to TRBD2. Looked up from germline, CDR1 is SGDLS and CDR2 is YYNGEE. This CDR3 is built from 14 residues. Trimming at V came to 3 bases and at J to 8 bases, leaving 6 bases not matched to a gene. CDR3 in DNA: TGTGCCAGCAGCGGCGGGGGGGCTCTTGACATTCAGTACTTC. Protein sequence: CASSGGGALDIQYF.

The gene calls are TRBV7-9 and TRBJ1-2, with TRBD1 identical over 7 bases. Per the germline V gene, CDR1 is SEHNR and CDR2 is FQNEAQ (reference sequence). CDR3 length equals 14 residues. V lost 5 bases, J lost 8 bases, and 11 bases stayed unmatched. CDR3 residues: CASSRGQGRMGYTF. The CDR3 nucleotides are TGTGCCAGCAGCAGGGGGCAGGGCCGTATGGGCTACACCTTC.

The V and J genes are TRBV4-3 and TRBJ1-2; D gene uncertain. Germline V CDR1 and CDR2: LGHNA, YSLEER. Deletions cut 0 bases from V and 6 bases from J, with 20 bases between. The length of the CDR3 is 17 residues. DNA for the CDR3: TGCGCCAGCAGCCAAGATGATAGGGAGTCGGGAACTAATGGCTACACCTTC. Translation: CASSQDDRESGTNGYTF.

This chain uses TRBV5-4 with TRBJ2-3; D unclear. Per germline, CDR1 SGHNT and CDR2 YYREEE (reference sequence). The length of the CDR3 is 14 residues. V was shortened by 0 bases and J by 1 base, with 6 bases between the two germline ends. The CDR3 DNA reads as TGTGCCAGCAGCTTGGTCTCAGGCACAGATACGCAGTATTTT. Translating gives CASSLVSGTDTQYF.

V gene TRBV15 combines with J gene TRBJ2-1; 14 nucleotides line up with TRBD2. Germline V gene lookup returns CDR1 LNHNV and CDR2 YYDKDF (reference sequence). This CDR3 has 18 residues. J lost 6 bases, V lost 3 bases, and 10 bases had no gene match. The CDR3 protein is CATSRGTSGGHRANEQFF. CDR3 coding DNA: TGTGCCACCAGCAGGGGGACTAGCGGGGGTCACCGGGCCAATGAGCAGTTCTTC.

The chain recombines TRBV20-1 with TRBJ1-1; D call uncertain. V was trimmed by 5 bases and J by 4 bases, leaving 8 bases between them. The CDR3 runs 11 residues. CDR1 and CDR2 (germline): DFQATT, SNEGSKA (reference sequence). CDR3 region: CSARPGTEAFF. In DNA form, the CDR3 reads TGCAGTGCTCGACCGGGCACTGAAGCTTTCTTT.

There are a few counts of this clone. The chain combines TRBV18 with TRBJ1-5; D may be TRBD1 (6 bases). The germline V and J ends were trimmed by 3 bases and 0 bases, with 9 bases remaining between them. The CDR3 contains 15 residues. Germline V gene lookup returns CDR1 KGHSH and CDR2 LQKENI. This CDR3 reads CASSPTGNSNQPQHF. Written as DNA, the CDR3 is TGTGCCAGCTCACCTACAGGGAATAGCAATCAGCCCCAGCATTTT.

V gene TRBV6-1 combines with J gene TRBJ2-3, with 8 bases lining up with TRBD1. The length of the CDR3 is 14 residues. With V trimmed by 0 bases and J by 9 bases, 5 bases remained unmatched. Germline V gives CDR1 MNHNS, CDR2 SASEGT. The CDR3 nucleotides are TGTGCCAGCAGTGAAGCTACAGGGGGTAGAACGCAGTATTTT. It specifies CASSEATGGRTQYF.

The rearrangement links TRBV11-2 to TRBJ2-7; 7 bases are a match to TRBD2. This CDR3 has 14 amino acids. Germline CDR1 is SGHAT and CDR2 is FQNNGV. V trimming: 5 bases; J trimming: 3 bases; junction bases outside the gene matches: 7. The CDR3 sequence: CASSVLAVDYEQYF. The CDR3 DNA reads TGTGCCAGCAGCGTCCTAGCGGTAGACTACGAGCAGTACTTC.

The V call is TRBV5-1, the J call TRBJ2-7, with 10 bases identical to TRBD1. The CDR3 runs 16 residues. Germline CDR1 and CDR2: SGHRS and YFSETQ. V lost 4 bases, J lost 1 base, and 8 bases stayed unmatched. This CDR3 is CASSTTGGGESYEQYF. The CDR3 DNA is TGCGCCAGCAGCACGACAGGGGGCGGAGAATCCTACGAGCAGTACTTC. Full variable domain (rest looked up from reference TRBV5-1 and TRBJ2-7): KAGVTQTPRYLIKTRGQQVTLSCSPISGHRSVSWYQQTPGQGLQFLFEYFSETQRNKGNFPGRFSGRQFSNSRSEMNVSTLELGDSALYLCASSTTGGGESYEQYFGPGTRLTVT.

CDR3 in amino acids: CASSLARGQETQYF. CDR3 in DNA: TGTGCCAGCAGCTTGGCACGGGGCCAAGAGACCCAGTACTTC. This chain joins TRBV5-4 and TRBJ2-5; D might be TRBD2 (5 bases). The CDR3 runs 14 residues. V shed 0 bases and J shed 1 base, with 7 bases lying between them. Germline V lookup: CDR1 SGHNT, CDR2 YYREEE (reference sequence). Drawing the rest from reference TRBV5-4 and TRBJ2-5, the complete variable domain is ETGVTQSPTHLIKTRGQQVTLRCSSQSGHNTVSWYQQALGQGPQFIFQYYREEENGRGNFPPRFSGLQFPNYSSELNVNALELDDSALYLCASSLARGQETQYFGPGTRLLVL.

This chain joins TRBV6-5 and TRBJ1-2; 8 positions agree with TRBD1. CDR3 size: 14 residues. Germline V lookup: CDR1 MNHEY, CDR2 SVGAGI. The junction had 5 bases not matched to a gene; V was cut back by 6 bases and J by 2 bases. The CDR3 protein is CASSLGQGNYGYTF. CDR3 DNA sequence: TGTGCCAGCAGCCTCGGACAGGGCAACTATGGCTACACCTTC.

This chain joins TRBV4-1 and TRBJ1-2; 8 positions agree with TRBD1. Germline-derived CDR1 and CDR2 are MGHRA and YSYEKL. The CDR3 is 15 amino acids. V dropped 3 bases and J dropped 4; count of bases not matched to a gene: 7. The CDR3 sequence is CASSHLQGASYGYTF. The CDR3 DNA follows: TGCGCCAGCAGCCACCTCCAGGGGGCTAGCTATGGCTACACCTTC.

This chain links TRBV5-8 with TRBJ2-1, with 11 bases fitting TRBD2. In germline, CDR1 is SGHTS, CDR2 YDEGEE. Trimming took 1 base from V and 9 from J; bases not matched to a gene: 9. The CDR3 has 16 amino acids. CDR3 coding DNA: TGTGCCAGCAGCTTGTATCTAGCGGGGGGACCGGGTGAGCAGTTCTTC. Translating gives CASSLYLAGGPGEQFF.

The rearrangement links TRBV12-2 to TRBJ2-7; TRBD1 is the table's D call and was not checked against the DNA. TRBV12-2 is annotated as a pseudogene. This CDR3 spans 14 amino acids. The CDR3: CASRTSVGVYEQYF. CDR3 DNA: TGTGCAAGTCGTACGAGCGTAGGGGTCTACGAGCAGTACTTC.

This chain uses TRBV3-1 (or the pseudogene TRBV3-2) with TRBJ2-3; no reliable D call. The germline CDR1 and CDR2 sequences are LGHDT and YNNKEL (reference sequence). The CDR3 spans 14 residues. Deletions cut 1 base from V and 3 bases from J, with 8 bases between. This CDR3 is CASSQGTGTDTQYF. The CDR3 DNA sequence: TGTGCCAGCAGCCAAGGTACCGGGACAGATACGCAGTATTTT.

The rearrangement uses TRBV18 and TRBJ2-1; tentatively, D is TRBD2 (5 bases). Germline V gene lookup returns CDR1 KGHSH and CDR2 LQKENI. There are 14 residues in the CDR3. V shed 3 bases and J shed 10 bases, with 16 bases lying between them. CDR3 sequence: CASSPFEGPSEQFF. As DNA, the CDR3 is TGTGCCAGCTCACCGTTCGAGGGCCCCTCGGAGCAGTTCTTC.

V is TRBV11-2 and J is TRBJ2-1; 7 bases line up with TRBD1. Trimming cost V 5 bases and J 0 bases; bases outside gene matches: 10. The germline V gene has CDR1 SGHAT and CDR2 FQNNGV. There are 17 residues in the CDR3. The CDR3 spells CASSPQLGQSSYNEQFF. The CDR3 nucleotides read TGTGCCAGCAGCCCGCAACTGGGACAGAGCTCCTACAATGAGCAGTTCTTC.

The V gene is TRBV19, the J gene TRBJ2-3; D might be TRBD1 (6 bases). Trimming shortened V by 4 bases and J by 2 bases, and 10 bases separated the two germline ends. CDR3 length equals 14 residues. The germline V gene encodes CDR1 LNHDA and CDR2 SQIVND (reference sequence). CDR3 DNA sequence: TGTGCCAGTAGTAGTGACAGGTCCACAGATACGCAGTATTTT. It codes for CASSSDRSTDTQYF.

The chain combines TRBV28 with TRBJ1-6, with a possible D match to TRBD1 (6 bases). The CDR3 loop spans 18 amino acids. CDR1 and CDR2 (germline): MDHEN, SYDVKM. V lost 4 bases, J lost 0 bases, and 16 bases lay in between. The CDR3 protein is CASSSPIDRSSYNSPLHF. The CDR3 DNA reads as TGTGCCAGCAGTTCCCCTATAGACAGGTCCTCCTATAATTCACCCCTCCACTTT.

V and J are TRBV5-1 and TRBJ1-2, with 10 bases aligning to TRBD1. CDR3 size: 15 residues. V lost 3 bases to trimming and J lost 6 bases; unmatched junction nucleotides: 8. CDR1 is SGHRS and CDR2 is YFSETQ in the germline V gene. CDR3 nucleotide sequence: TGCGCCAGCAGCTGGAGGACAGGGGGAGAGGATGGCTACACCTTC. It specifies CASSWRTGGEDGYTF.

This chain links TRBV3-1 (or the pseudogene TRBV3-2) with TRBJ1-4, with D hard to call. Germline CDR1 and CDR2: LGHDT and YNNKEL (reference sequence). CDR3 size: 15 residues. The V end was cut by 4 bases, the J end by 4 bases, with 13 bases between. The CDR3 DNA is TGTGCCAGCAGCCCCAACGGGGTAAATAATGAAAAACTGTTTTTT. It encodes CASSPNGVNNEKLFF.

The chain employs TRBV19 and TRBJ2-7, with 9 bases matching TRBD1. Germline CDR1 is LNHDA and CDR2 is SQIVND (reference sequence). With V trimmed by 11 bases and J by 7 bases, 12 bases remained unmatched. The CDR3 is 13 residues long. DNA of the CDR3: TGTGCCCGGCCTGGGGGACAGGGTGGGGAGCAGTACTTC. This encodes CARPGGQGGEQYF.

The CDR3 loop reads CASSSLPDSPLHF. The CDR3 DNA follows: TGTGCCAGCAGTTCGCTTCCGGATTCACCCCTCCACTTT. The chain recombines TRBV12-3 or TRBV12-4 with TRBJ1-6, with D unresolved. This CDR3 is built from 13 residues. V gave up 4 bases and J gave up 8 bases, with 9 bases separating them.

The chain couples TRBV2 to TRBJ2-3; TRBD2 aligns across 9 bases. V was pared by 5 bases and J by 2 bases, with 8 bases of the junction left unmatched. CDR3 length: 16 amino acids. The germline V gene encodes CDR1 SNHLY and CDR2 FYNNEI. The CDR3 reads CASSSRLAVFTDTQYF. In nucleotides, the CDR3 is TGTGCCAGCAGTTCCCGACTAGCGGTCTTCACAGATACGCAGTATTTT.